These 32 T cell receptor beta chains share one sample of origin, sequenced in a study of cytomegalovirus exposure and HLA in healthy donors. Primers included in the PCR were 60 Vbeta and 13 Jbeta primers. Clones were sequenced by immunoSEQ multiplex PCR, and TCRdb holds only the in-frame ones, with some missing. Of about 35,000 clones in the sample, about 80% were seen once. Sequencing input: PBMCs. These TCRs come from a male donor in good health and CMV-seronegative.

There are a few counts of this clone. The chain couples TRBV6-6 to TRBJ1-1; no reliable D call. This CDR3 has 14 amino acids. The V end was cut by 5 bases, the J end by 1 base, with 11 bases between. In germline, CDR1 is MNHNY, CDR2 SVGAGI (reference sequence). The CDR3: CASSTQAGNTEAFF. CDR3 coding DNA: TGTGCCAGCAGTACGCAGGCCGGGAACACTGAAGCTTTCTTT.

CDR3 coding DNA: TGTGCCAGCAGACTATACCAACCTAGCGGGGGAGCCTCCTACGAGCAGTACTTC. This encodes CASRLYQPSGGASYEQYF. V usage is TRBV27 and J usage is TRBJ2-7; 10 positions agree with TRBD2. V dropped 6 bases and J dropped 0; count of bases not matched to a gene: 14. CDR1 is MNHEY and CDR2 is SMNVEV in the germline V gene (reference sequence). This CDR3 spans 18 amino acids.

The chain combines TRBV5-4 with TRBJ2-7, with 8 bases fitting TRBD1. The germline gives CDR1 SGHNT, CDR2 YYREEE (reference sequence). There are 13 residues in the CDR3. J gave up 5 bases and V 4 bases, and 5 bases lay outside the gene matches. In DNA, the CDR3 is TGTGCCAGCAGCCGACAGGGGACGGACGAGCAGTACTTC. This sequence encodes CASSRQGTDEQYF.

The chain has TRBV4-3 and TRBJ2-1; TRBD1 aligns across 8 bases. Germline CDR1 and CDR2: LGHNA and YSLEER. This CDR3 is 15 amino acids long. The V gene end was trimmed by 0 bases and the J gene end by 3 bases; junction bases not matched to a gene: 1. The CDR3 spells CASSQDTGGYNEQFF. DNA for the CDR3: TGCGCCAGCAGCCAAGACACAGGGGGCTACAATGAGCAGTTCTTC.

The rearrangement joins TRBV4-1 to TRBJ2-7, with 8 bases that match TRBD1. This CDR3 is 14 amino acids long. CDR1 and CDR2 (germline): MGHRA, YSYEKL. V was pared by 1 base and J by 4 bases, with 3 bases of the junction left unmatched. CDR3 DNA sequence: TGCGCCAGCAGCCAAGCCAACAGGGGGTACGAGCAGTACTTC. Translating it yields CASSQANRGYEQYF.

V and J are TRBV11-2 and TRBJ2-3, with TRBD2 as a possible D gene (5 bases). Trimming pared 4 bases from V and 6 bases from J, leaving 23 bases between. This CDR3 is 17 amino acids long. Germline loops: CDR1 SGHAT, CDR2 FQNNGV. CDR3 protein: CASSYQRSSTTTDTQYF. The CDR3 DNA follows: TGTGCCAGCAGCTATCAAAGGAGCAGCACGACTACGGATACGCAGTATTTT.

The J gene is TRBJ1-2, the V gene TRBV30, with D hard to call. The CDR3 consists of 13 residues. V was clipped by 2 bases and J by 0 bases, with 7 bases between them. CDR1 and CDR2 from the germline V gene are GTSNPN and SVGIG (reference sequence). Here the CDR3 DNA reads TGTGCCTGGAGTCTCCCCCCTAACTATGGCTACACCTTC. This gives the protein CAWSLPPNYGYTF. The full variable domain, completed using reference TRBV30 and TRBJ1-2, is SQTIHQWPATLVQPVGSPLSLECTVEGTSNPNLYWYRQAAGRGLQLLFYSVGIGQISSEVPQNLSASRPQDRQFILSSKKLLLSDSGFYLCAWSLPPNYGYTFGSGTRLTVV.

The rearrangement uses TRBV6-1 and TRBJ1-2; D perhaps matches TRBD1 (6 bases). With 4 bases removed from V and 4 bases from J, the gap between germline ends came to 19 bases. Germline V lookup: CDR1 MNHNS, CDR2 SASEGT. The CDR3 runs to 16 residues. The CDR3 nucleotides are TGTGCCAGCAGTGGGCGGATGGGGGCGGGCATCTATGGCTACACCTTC. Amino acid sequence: CASSGRMGAGIYGYTF.

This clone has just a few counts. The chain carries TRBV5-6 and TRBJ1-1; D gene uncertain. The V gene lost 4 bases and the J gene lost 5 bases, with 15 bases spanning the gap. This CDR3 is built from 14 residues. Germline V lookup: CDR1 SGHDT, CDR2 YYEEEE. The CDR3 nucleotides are TGTGCCAGCAGCCGGAGGGTCTTCGGAACTGAAGCTTTCTTT. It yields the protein CASSRRVFGTEAFF.

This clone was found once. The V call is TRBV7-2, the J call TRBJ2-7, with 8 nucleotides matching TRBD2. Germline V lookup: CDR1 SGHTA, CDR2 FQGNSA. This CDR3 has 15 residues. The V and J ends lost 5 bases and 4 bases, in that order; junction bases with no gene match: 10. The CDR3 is CASSPPGLEAYEQYF. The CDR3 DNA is TGTGCCAGCAGCCCGCCGGGACTAGAAGCGTACGAGCAGTACTTC.

CDR3 sequence (DNA): TGTGCCAGCCACAGAGCGAACACCGGGGAGCTGTTTTTT. It translates to CASHRANTGELFF. The chain uses TRBV7-9 and TRBJ2-2; D not certain. The germline V gene encodes CDR1 SEHNR and CDR2 FQNEAQ (reference sequence). CDR3 length: 13 amino acids. With 8 bases removed from V and 0 bases from J, the gap between germline ends came to 7 bases.

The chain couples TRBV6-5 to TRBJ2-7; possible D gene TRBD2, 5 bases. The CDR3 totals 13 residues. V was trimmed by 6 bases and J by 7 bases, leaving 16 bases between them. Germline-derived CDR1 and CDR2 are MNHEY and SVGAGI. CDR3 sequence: CASSPVGRGEQYF. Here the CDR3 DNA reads TGTGCCAGCAGCCCTGTAGGCCGGGGAGAGCAGTACTTC.

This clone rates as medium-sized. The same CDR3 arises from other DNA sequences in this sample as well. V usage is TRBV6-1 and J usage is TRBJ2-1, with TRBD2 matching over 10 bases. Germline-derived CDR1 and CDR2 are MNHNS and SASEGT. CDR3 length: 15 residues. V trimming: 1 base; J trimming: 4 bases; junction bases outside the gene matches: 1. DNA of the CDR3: TGTGCCAGCAGTGAAGAAGCGGGGGGGTACAATGAGCAGTTCTTC. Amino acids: CASSEEAGGYNEQFF.

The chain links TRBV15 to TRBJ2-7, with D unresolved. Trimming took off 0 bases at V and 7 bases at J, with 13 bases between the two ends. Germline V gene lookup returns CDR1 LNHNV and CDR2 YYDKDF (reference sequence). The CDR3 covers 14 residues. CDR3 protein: CATSRDRELLEQYF. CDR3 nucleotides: TGTGCCACCAGCAGAGATCGAGAACTTTTAGAGCAGTACTTC.

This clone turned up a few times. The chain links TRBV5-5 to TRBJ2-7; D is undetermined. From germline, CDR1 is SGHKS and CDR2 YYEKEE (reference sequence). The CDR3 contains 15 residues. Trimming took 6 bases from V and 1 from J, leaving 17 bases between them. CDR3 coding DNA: TGTGCCAGCACCAATGTTGGCCTGACTTCCTACGAGCAGTACTTC. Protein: CASTNVGLTSYEQYF.

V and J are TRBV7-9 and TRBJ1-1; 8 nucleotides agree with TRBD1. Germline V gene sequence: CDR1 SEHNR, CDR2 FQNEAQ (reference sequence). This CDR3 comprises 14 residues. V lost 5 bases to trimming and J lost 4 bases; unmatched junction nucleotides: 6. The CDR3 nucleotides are TGTGCCAGCAGCCGGACAGGGTCAGGCACTGAAGCTTTCTTT. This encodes CASSRTGSGTEAFF.

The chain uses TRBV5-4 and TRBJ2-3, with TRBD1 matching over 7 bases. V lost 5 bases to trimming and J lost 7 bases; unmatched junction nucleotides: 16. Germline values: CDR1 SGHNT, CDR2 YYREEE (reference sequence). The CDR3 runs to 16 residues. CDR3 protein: CASSNDLLDRENTQYF. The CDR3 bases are TGTGCCAGCAGTAACGATCTACTTGACAGGGAAAATACGCAGTATTTT.

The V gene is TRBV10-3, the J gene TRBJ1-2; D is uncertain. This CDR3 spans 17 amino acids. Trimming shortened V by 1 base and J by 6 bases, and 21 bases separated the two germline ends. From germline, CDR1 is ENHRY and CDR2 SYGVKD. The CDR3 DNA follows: TGTGCCATCAGTGAGTTCAGGTATCGGGGTACAGTGGATGGCTACACCTTC. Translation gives CAISEFRYRGTVDGYTF.

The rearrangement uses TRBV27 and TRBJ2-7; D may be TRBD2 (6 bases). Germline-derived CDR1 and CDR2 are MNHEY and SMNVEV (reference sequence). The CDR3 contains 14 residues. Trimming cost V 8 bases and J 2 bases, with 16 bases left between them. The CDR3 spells CASAAGPGAYEQYF. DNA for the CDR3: TGTGCCAGCGCCGCCGGGCCGGGGGCCTACGAGCAGTACTTC.

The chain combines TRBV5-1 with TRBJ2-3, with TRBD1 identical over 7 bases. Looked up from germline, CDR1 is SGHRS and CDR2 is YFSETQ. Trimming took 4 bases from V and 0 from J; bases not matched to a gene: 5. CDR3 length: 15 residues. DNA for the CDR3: TGCGCCAGCAGCCTCGGGACAGCTAGCACAGATACGCAGTATTTT. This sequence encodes CASSLGTASTDTQYF.

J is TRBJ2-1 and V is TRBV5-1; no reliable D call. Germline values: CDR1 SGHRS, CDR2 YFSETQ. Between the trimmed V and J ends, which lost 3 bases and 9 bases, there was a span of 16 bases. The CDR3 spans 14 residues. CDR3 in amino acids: CASSSYIGAREQFF. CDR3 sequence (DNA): TGCGCCAGCAGCTCCTACATTGGAGCCCGTGAGCAGTTCTTC.

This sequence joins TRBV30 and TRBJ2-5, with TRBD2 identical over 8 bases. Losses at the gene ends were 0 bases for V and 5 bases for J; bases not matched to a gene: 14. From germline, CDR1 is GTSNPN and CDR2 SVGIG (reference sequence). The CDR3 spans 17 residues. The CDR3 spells CAWSVGSRSGSRETQYF. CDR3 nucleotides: TGTGCCTGGAGTGTAGGGTCGAGAAGCGGGAGCAGGGAGACCCAGTACTTC.

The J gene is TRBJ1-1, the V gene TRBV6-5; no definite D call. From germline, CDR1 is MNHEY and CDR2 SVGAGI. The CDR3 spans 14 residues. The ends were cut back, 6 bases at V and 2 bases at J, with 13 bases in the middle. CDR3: CASSGGGINTEAFF. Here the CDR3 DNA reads TGTGCCAGCAGCGGCGGAGGGATCAACACTGAAGCTTTCTTT.

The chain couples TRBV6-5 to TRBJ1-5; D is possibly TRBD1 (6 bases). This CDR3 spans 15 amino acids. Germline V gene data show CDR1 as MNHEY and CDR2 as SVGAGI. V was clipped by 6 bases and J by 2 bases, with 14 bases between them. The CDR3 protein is CASRQQGMGNQPQHF. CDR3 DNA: TGTGCCAGCAGACAACAGGGAATGGGCAATCAGCCCCAGCATTTT.

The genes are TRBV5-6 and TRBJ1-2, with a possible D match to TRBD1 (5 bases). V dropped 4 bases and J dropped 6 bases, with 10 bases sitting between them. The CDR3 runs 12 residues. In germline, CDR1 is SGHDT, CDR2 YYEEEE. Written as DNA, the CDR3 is TGTGCCAGCAGCCCGGGGGGTCATGGCTACACCTTC. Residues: CASSPGGHGYTF. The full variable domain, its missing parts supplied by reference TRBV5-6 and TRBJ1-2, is DAGVTQSPTHLIKTRGQQVTLRCSPKSGHDTVSWYQQALGQGPQFIFQYYEEEERQRGNFPDRFSGHQFPNYSSELNVNALLLGDSALYLCASSPGGHGYTFGSGTRLTVV.

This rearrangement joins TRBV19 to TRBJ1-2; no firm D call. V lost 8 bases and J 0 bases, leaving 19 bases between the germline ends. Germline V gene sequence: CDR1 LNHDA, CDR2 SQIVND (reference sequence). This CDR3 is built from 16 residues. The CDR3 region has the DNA TGTGCCAGTGGACCCCCGGGCTTGGGAGCTAACTATGGCTACACCTTC. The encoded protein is CASGPPGLGANYGYTF.

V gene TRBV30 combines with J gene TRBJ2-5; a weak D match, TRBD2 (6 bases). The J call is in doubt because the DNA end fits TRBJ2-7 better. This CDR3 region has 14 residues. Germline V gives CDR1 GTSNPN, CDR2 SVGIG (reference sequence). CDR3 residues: CAWRRAGRPYEQYF. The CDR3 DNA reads TGTGCCTGGAGGAGGGCAGGGAGGCCCTACGAGCAGTACTTC.

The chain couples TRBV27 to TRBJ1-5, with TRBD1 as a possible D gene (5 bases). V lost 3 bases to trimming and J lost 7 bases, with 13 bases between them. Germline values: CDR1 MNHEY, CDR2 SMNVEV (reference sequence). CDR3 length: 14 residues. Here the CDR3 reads CASSFRGGFQPQHF. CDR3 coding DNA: TGTGCCAGCAGTTTCCGGGGGGGTTTCCAGCCCCAGCATTTT.

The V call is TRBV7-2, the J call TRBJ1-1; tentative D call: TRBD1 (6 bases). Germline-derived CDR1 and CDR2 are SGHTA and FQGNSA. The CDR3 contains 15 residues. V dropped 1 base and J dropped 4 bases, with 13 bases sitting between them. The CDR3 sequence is CASSLGARGGTEAFF. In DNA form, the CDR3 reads TGTGCCAGCAGCTTAGGGGCCAGGGGTGGCACTGAAGCTTTCTTT.

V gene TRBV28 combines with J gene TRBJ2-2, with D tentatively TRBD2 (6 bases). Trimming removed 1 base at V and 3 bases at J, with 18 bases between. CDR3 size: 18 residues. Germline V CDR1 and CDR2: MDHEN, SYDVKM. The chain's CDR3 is CASSLSGSSSRYTGELFF. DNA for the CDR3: TGTGCCAGCAGTTTATCCGGGAGCAGTAGTAGGTACACCGGGGAGCTGTTTTTT.

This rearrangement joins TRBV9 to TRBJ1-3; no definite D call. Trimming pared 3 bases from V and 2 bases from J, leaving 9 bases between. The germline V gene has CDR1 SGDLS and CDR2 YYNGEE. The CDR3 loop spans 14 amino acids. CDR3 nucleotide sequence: TGTGCCAGCAGCGGGGCATATCCTGGAAACACCATATATTTT. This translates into CASSGAYPGNTIYF.

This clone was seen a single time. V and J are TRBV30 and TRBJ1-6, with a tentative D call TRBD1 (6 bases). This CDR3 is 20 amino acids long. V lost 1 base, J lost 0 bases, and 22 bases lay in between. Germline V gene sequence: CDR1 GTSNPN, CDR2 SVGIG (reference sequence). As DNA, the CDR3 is TGTGCCTGGAGTGCAGGGGTAGGTCGAGGCTTAAGCTCCTATAATTCACCCCTCCACTTT. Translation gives CAWSAGVGRGLSSYNSPLHF.